These 17 T cell receptor beta chains share one sample of origin, sequenced in a study of PD-1 blockade in mismatch repair-deficient tumors. Profiling relied on immunoSEQ multiplex PCR, and the TCRdb table lists in-frame clones only, not all of them. The sample carries roughly 37,000 clones, over 70% recorded once. This specimen was PBMCs, taken 38 to 40 weeks after starting pembrolizumab. Source of these receptors: an adult with mismatch repair-deficient cancer.

The V and J genes are TRBV19 and TRBJ2-7, with D possibly matching TRBD2 (5 bases). CDR1 and CDR2 (germline): LNHDA, SQIVND (reference sequence). The CDR3 runs to 15 residues. Trimming shortened V by 3 bases and J by 5 bases, and 17 bases separated the two germline ends. CDR3 nucleotides: TGTGCCAGTAGTATCGGGGTAGGGCTGTTCCACGAGCAGTACTTC. This sequence encodes CASSIGVGLFHEQYF.

This chain links TRBV6-5 with TRBJ1-2; a possible D gene is TRBD1 (6 bases). CDR1 and CDR2 from the germline V gene are MNHEY and SVGAGI. This CDR3 has 14 amino acids. With 6 bases removed from V and 0 bases from J, the gap between germline ends came to 11 bases. Here the CDR3 DNA reads TGTGCCAGCAGGATGACAGGAGCTAACTATGGCTACACCTTC. Its protein product is CASRMTGANYGYTF.

The V call is TRBV11-2, the J call TRBJ1-1; D remains unclear. The CDR3 runs 17 residues. The ends were cut back, 7 bases at V and 5 bases at J, with 26 bases in the middle. The germline V gene encodes CDR1 SGHAT and CDR2 FQNNGV. The CDR3 reads CASTLRLAAGMGTEAFF. The CDR3 region has the DNA TGTGCCAGCACCCTAAGATTGGCAGCGGGCATGGGGACTGAAGCTTTCTTT.

The chain carries TRBV28 and TRBJ2-7; 9 bases fit TRBD2. The CDR3 is 14 residues long. J was trimmed by 6 bases and V by 4 bases; bases with no gene match: 7. Germline CDR1 is MDHEN and CDR2 is SYDVKM. Here the CDR3 DNA reads TGTGCCAGCAGTTGCGGGAGGGTGAGGGGCGAGCAGTACTTC. Its protein product is CASSCGRVRGEQYF.

This rearrangement joins TRBV7-9 to TRBJ1-5, with 9 bases fitting TRBD1. With 5 bases clipped from V and 4 bases from J, the junction kept 6 bases outside the gene matches. This CDR3 is built from 15 residues. CDR1 is SEHNR, CDR2 FQNEAQ, per germline (reference sequence). The CDR3 region has the DNA TGTGCCAGCAGCCTGGGACAGGGATTTAATCAGCCCCAGCATTTT. Amino acid sequence: CASSLGQGFNQPQHF.

The gene calls are TRBV7-2 and TRBJ2-3; 8 bases map to TRBD2. CDR3 size: 15 residues. In germline, CDR1 is SGHTA, CDR2 FQGNSA. Trimming cost V 4 bases and J 7 bases; bases outside gene matches: 10. The CDR3 nucleotides are TGTGCCAGCAGCTCGGGACTAGAAGAATTTAATACGCAGTATTTT. This gives the protein CASSSGLEEFNTQYF.

The chain recombines TRBV5-4 with TRBJ2-1, with D perhaps TRBD2 (5 bases). The V end was cut by 0 bases, the J end by 4 bases, with 14 bases between. CDR1 and CDR2 from the germline V gene are SGHNT and YYREEE (reference sequence). The CDR3 is 16 residues long. The CDR3 spells CASSLGTLRAYNEQFF. Written as DNA, the CDR3 is TGTGCCAGCAGCTTGGGGACTCTCCGAGCATACAATGAGCAGTTCTTC.

This CDR3 reads CSAPLAGVSTDTQYF. The CDR3 region has the DNA TGCAGCGCCCCTCTAGCGGGAGTCAGCACAGATACGCAGTATTTT. The genes are TRBV29-1 and TRBJ2-3; 10 bases map to TRBD2. This CDR3 region has 15 residues. V was clipped by 7 bases and J by 0 bases; unmatched bases: 7. Germline V gene sequence: CDR1 SQVTM, CDR2 ANQGSEA.

This clone is termed medium-sized. The rearrangement uses TRBV5-1 and TRBJ2-7; TRBD1 matches 7 bases. Germline V gene data show CDR1 as SGHRS and CDR2 as YFSETQ. V was pared by 0 bases and J by 2 bases, with 5 bases of the junction left unmatched. The CDR3 extends over 15 amino acids. The CDR3 DNA reads as TGCGCCAGCAGCTTGGGGACAGGTCCCGCCTACGAGCAGTACTTC. Protein product: CASSLGTGPAYEQYF.

The V call is TRBV9, the J call TRBJ2-3; 7 nucleotides line up with TRBD2. The germline gives CDR1 SGDLS, CDR2 YYNGEE. The CDR3 consists of 16 residues. J gave up 4 bases and V 0 bases, and 8 bases lay outside the gene matches. The CDR3 sequence: CASSVGGGVGSDTQYF. Written as DNA, the CDR3 is TGTGCCAGCAGCGTAGGGGGGGGAGTTGGGTCAGATACGCAGTATTTT.

The sample holds a few counts of this clone. This chain connects TRBV27 to TRBJ1-3; D is undetermined. CDR1 is MNHEY and CDR2 is SMNVEV in the germline V gene (reference sequence). Trimming pared 4 bases from V and 0 bases from J, leaving 7 bases between. The CDR3 runs 14 residues. CDR3 coding DNA: TGTGCCAGCAGTTACAGAGCCTCTGGAAACACCATATATTTT. Protein product: CASSYRASGNTIYF.

The chain carries TRBV28 and TRBJ1-5; TRBD1 aligns across 9 bases. Germline CDR1 MDHEN, CDR2 SYDVKM. This CDR3 spans 14 amino acids. The trim removed 6 bases at V and 6 bases at J, leaving 6 bases unmatched. The CDR3, as DNA: TGTGCCAGCAGCACCACAGGGGGCTTTCAGCCCCAGCATTTT. It yields the protein CASSTTGGFQPQHF.

The chain uses TRBV30 and TRBJ2-3, with D possibly TRBD1 on 7 matching bases. Germline V gene data show CDR1 as GTSNPN and CDR2 as SVGIG (reference sequence). The CDR3 sequence is 13 residues long. V was cut by 5 bases and J by 1 base, with 10 bases left in between. The CDR3 reads CAWGGTGTDTQYF. The CDR3 DNA is TGTGCCTGGGGGGGGACAGGCACAGATACGCAGTATTTT. The full variable domain, completed using reference TRBV30 and TRBJ2-3, is SQTIHQWPATLVQPVGSPLSLECTVEGTSNPNLYWYRQAAGRGLQLLFYSVGIGQISSEVPQNLSASRPQDRQFILSSKKLLLSDSGFYLCAWGGTGTDTQYFGPGTRLTVL.

The chain joins TRBV15 to TRBJ1-6; a weak D match, TRBD1 (5 bases). Trimming pared 7 bases from V and 0 bases from J, leaving 10 bases between. CDR1 LNHNV and CDR2 YYDKDF come from the germline V gene (reference sequence). The CDR3 covers 15 residues. The CDR3, as DNA: TGTGCCACCACGCAGGGTTACTCCTATAATTCACCCCTCCACTTT. Translation gives CATTQGYSYNSPLHF.

In regard to this clone: This sample also contains other DNA sequences that code for the same CDR3. This rearrangement joins TRBV6-6 to TRBJ1-2, with 8 positions matching TRBD1. CDR1 MNHNY and CDR2 SVGAGI come from the germline V gene (reference sequence). This CDR3 comprises 15 residues. The trim removed 4 bases at V and 3 bases at J, leaving 7 bases unmatched. CDR3 protein: CASSSGQGRDYGYTF. In DNA form, the CDR3 reads TGTGCCAGCAGTTCCGGACAGGGAAGGGACTATGGCTACACCTTC.

This sequence joins TRBV9 and TRBJ2-3; 14 nucleotides line up with TRBD2. The CDR3 extends over 16 amino acids. Losses at the gene ends were 3 bases for V and 2 bases for J; bases not matched to a gene: 2. Germline V gene sequence: CDR1 SGDLS, CDR2 YYNGEE. The CDR3 is CASSGLAGGNTDTQYF. CDR3 in DNA: TGTGCCAGCAGCGGACTAGCGGGAGGGAACACAGATACGCAGTATTTT.

Of note for this clone: A read error may account for a junction end that differs from germline. The chain links TRBV7-8 to TRBJ2-6, with 10 bases lining up with TRBD2. The CDR3 extends over 16 amino acids. The germline V gene has CDR1 SGHVS and CDR2 FQNEAQ. CDR3 in amino acids: CASRSAGGSGVNVLTF. DNA for the CDR3: TGTGCCAGCAGGTCAGCGGGAGGGTCTGGGGTCAACGTCCTGACTTTC.